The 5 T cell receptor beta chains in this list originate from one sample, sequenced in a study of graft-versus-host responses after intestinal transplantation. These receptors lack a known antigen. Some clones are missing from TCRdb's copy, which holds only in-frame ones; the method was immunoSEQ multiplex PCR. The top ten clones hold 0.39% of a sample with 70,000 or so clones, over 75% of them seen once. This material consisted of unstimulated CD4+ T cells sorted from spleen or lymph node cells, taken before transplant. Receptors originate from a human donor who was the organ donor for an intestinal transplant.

CDR3 nucleotides: TGTGCCAGCAGTTTGTGGTCGGGACAGGGATACAATCAGCCCCAGCATTTT. Protein sequence: CASSLWSGQGYNQPQHF. This chain connects TRBV28 to TRBJ1-5; 9 nucleotides agree with TRBD1. V lost 3 bases and J lost 3; bases outside the gene matches: 9. This CDR3 is 17 amino acids long. The germline V gene encodes CDR1 MDHEN and CDR2 SYDVKM.

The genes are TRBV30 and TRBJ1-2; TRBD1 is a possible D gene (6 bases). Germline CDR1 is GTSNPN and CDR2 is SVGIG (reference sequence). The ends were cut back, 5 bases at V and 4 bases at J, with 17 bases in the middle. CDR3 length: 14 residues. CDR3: CAWERGGSGYGYTF. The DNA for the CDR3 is TGTGCCTGGGAGAGGGGGGGCTCTGGCTATGGCTACACCTTC.

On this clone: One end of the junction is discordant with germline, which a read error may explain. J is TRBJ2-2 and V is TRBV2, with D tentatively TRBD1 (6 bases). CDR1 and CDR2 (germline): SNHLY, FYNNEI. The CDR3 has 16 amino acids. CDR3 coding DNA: TGTGCCAGCAGGGAAGCAGGGGTGGGGAACACCGGGGAGCTGTTTTTT. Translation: CASREAGVGNTGELFF.

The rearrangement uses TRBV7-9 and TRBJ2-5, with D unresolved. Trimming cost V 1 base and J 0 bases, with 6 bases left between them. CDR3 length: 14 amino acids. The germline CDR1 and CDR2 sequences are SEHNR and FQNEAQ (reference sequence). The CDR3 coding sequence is TGTGCCAGCAGCTTAGGGCGGAACCAAGAGACCCAGTACTTC. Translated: CASSLGRNQETQYF. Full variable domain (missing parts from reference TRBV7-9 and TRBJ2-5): DTGVSQNPRHKITKRGQNVTFRCDPISEHNRLYWYRQTLGQGPEFLTYFQNEAQLEKSRLLSDRFSAERPKGSFSTLEIQRTEQGDSAMYLCASSLGRNQETQYFGPGTRLLVL.

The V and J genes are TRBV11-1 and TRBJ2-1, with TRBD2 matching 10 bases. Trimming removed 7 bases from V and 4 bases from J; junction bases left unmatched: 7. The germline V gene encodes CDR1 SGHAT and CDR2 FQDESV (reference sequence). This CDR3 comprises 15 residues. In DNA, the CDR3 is TGTGCCAGCATCCACACTAGCGGGGTTTACAATGAGCAGTTCTTC. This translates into CASIHTSGVYNEQFF.